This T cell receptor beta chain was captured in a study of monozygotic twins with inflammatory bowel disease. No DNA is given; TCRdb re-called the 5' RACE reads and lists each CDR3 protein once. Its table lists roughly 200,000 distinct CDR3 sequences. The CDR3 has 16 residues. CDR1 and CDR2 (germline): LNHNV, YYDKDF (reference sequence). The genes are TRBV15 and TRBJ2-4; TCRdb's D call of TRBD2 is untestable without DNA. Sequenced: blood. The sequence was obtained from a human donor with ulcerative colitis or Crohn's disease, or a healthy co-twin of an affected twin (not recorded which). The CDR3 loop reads CATSSAGLLAKNIQYF.